This TCR beta chain was retrieved from a study of cytomegalovirus exposure and HLA in healthy donors (dated by TCRdb to 2016 to 2017). With regard to the full study: According to an earlier analysis of 587 of the donors, 150 million to 200 million T cells yielded some 120 million unique TCR beta sequences and about 300 Gb of sequence data. An early release covering about 600 HLA-typed donors comprised 250 to 350 gigabases of sequencing data and tens of millions of unique TCR sequences. The genetic ancestry cluster associated with self-reported Caucasian donors included about 81% of the roughly 360 genotyped donors. The aim of the study was to test whether cataloging public T cell receptors could identify signatures of past pathogen exposure. The study used immunosequencing to profile the T cell repertoires of under 700 subjects and linked those repertoires to cytomegalovirus serostatus. In addition to the first cohort of roughly 700 subjects, a separate validation cohort of 130 or so different subjects was used. The study combined high-throughput TCR immunosequencing, statistical association of individual TCRs with disease status, and machine learning to predict cytomegalovirus infection status. A later analysis re-analyzed previously published TCR beta repertoires from 600 to 850 donors and added high-resolution HLA genotyping to study TCR occurrence patterns. Rather than using new phenotypic data, the later analysis identified candidate immune exposures from TCR beta sequences and from how often those sequences occurred across donors. An earlier analysis of 587 of the donors used high-throughput TCR beta sequencing to judge whether each TCR beta V gene segment behaved as functional or pseudogenic. Donor age, sex, ethnicity and CMV serostatus were compiled alongside the repertoire data. Genome-wide SNP genotypes for about three fifths of the 666 donors were used in a later genetic analysis, which treated that subset as a discovery cohort. Every discovery cohort repertoire had been produced on one sequencing platform. HLA typing included class I and class II loci at four-digit resolution. The number of donors typed differed by locus, with roughly 629-640 for A, B, C, DRB1 and DQB1, roughly 550 for DQA1, over 600 for DPA1, and roughly 450 for DPB1. About 5 DR-DQ haplotypes were handled as single units for association and clustering, since linkage in the cohort was strong. Across approximately 400 genotyped donors of the cohort, an average of about 200,000 unique TCR beta nucleotide sequences per donor were sequenced, and around 20% of those sequences were non-productive.

Via the germline V gene, CDR1 is KGHSH and CDR2 LQKENI. From the cysteine up to the phenylalanine, the CDR3 has a length of 13 residues. Only the CDR3 DNA is retained, 39 bases long and in frame from the first base. V loses 6 bases of germline sequence and J loses 1 base, and the interval between the two ends is 9 bases. On this clone itself: Its antigen has not been determined. No clone much larger than this one lies a single base away; base qualities are absent.

In total, 500 to 700 healthy bone marrow donors made up the cohort. At the time of sampling, all cohort members were nominally healthy, though unrecorded immune exposures were likely present. The donor tested CMV seronegative and was one of the 352 seronegative cohort members. A peripheral blood sample was provided by each donor, and peripheral blood mononuclear cells were used for TCR beta sequencing. Genomic DNA was extracted from the blood cell samples with the Qiagen DNeasy Blood Extraction Kit. The library was produced with the immunoSEQ multiplex PCR assay. The multiplex PCR relied on a mix of 60 forward primers for TCR Vbeta segments and 13 reverse primers for TCR Jbeta segments. Amplification of the CDR3 region of rearranged TCR beta genes was performed with a multiplex PCR assay on genomic DNA. On the Illumina HiSeq System, the amplified TCR beta libraries were sequenced as 87-base-pair reads. Processing in the source paper ran as follows. Across the 670 or so repertoires, a later analysis counted approximately 75 million unique TCR beta chains, about 10 million of which were shared by at least two donors. To remove PCR and sequencing errors, raw reads were error-corrected and collapsed into unique sequences using a nearest-neighbor algorithm that merged closely related sequences. Alignment of CDR3 sequences to IMGT reference sequences was used to assign V, D and J gene segments. Each retained sequence needed at least a six-nucleotide match to both a V gene segment and a J gene segment. A rearrangement counted as productive if the CDR3 had no stop codons and remained in frame with V and J, and every other rearrangement counted as non-productive. Following IMGT convention, CDR3 was defined as the stretch from the second conserved V-encoded cysteine to the conserved J-encoded phenylalanine. Sequences without an unambiguous match to a single V gene segment were excluded from the earlier analysis of a few hundred of the donors. An earlier analysis of a few hundred of the donors called V segments functional above 56.7% productive rearrangements and segregating when the between-donor standard deviation exceeded 5%. To diagnose cytomegalovirus status from the catalog of TCR beta chain sequences, a statistical classification framework was built. V and J gene assignment, in a later analysis, came from comparing TCR nucleotide sequences with IMGT/GENE-DB human TR gene sequences. The TCRdist pipeline was used in a later analysis to assign CDR3 sequences and most-parsimonious VDJ recombination scenarios. In a later analysis, every TCR beta chain was defined by the combination of its CDR3 amino acid sequence and its V-gene family, and reads without a unique V-gene family were dropped. To address suspected cross-contamination and a sequencing artifact, a later analysis removed 550 to 750 highly shared, low-generation-probability nucleotide sequences. In a later analysis, a clonal expansion index was calculated for each public chain from normalized within-repertoire ranks of inferred template counts. Generation probabilities in a later analysis came from a VDJ recombination model fitted to out-of-frame rearrangements, and those results were checked against IGoR. Hypergeometric tests were used in a later analysis to score TCR-TCR, TCR-HLA and TCR-CMV co-occurrence, with a repertoire-size bias correction applied to the TCR pairs. In a later analysis, false discovery rates were estimated by permuting HLA or CMV assignments 20 times. In a later analysis, co-occurring TCRs were grouped with DBSCAN, and TCRdist sequence similarity was added when clustering was performed within HLA-allele-positive subsets. Repertoires with fewer than 30,000 or more than 120,000 public chains, plus five repertoires with anomalous nucleotide sharing, were excluded from co-occurrence clustering. This immuneACCESS table, as held by TCRdb, lists in-frame sequences with V and J called but not all clones. Of the missing ones, under half trace to an unresolved V gene in checked studies; the others have no known cause. V and J calls and clone size are given by that table; D and trimming were obtained from the DNA. This sample holds roughly 87,000 clones; just under 75% were observed only once. The ten most abundant clones make up roughly 4.2% of the sample.

Results the study describes overall, beyond this receptor: Correlated functional status among segregating V segments might be attributable to linkage disequilibrium, but an unknown experimental factor could not be ruled out. While some public TCRs were present in many individuals, most TCR sequences turned up only very rarely across donors. A later genetic analysis reported fewer N-insertions in productive TCRs among donors in an Asian-associated ancestry cluster than the roughly 640-donor mean. Because some donors lacked HLA typing at each locus, the association tests relied only on the typed subset. The study gave a list of about 150 TCR beta chains associated with cytomegalovirus. Presence/absence analyses assumed roughly uniform sequencing depth across donors, an assumption that may not hold. A later analysis found that HLA-associated TCR beta chains were more clonally expanded and had lower generation probabilities than equally common non-associated chains. In a later analysis, most CMV-associated TCR beta chains were found to appear HLA-restricted, with HLA associations seemingly driven largely by CMV exposure. An association between a missense DCLRE1C variant and V-gene and J-gene trimming of TCR beta chains was found in a later genetic analysis and replicated in an independent cohort. A later analysis associated roughly 17,000 TCR beta sequences with specific HLA alleles at a false discovery rate of 0.05. Assigning TCR associations to individual alleles was difficult when HLA alleles, especially DR and DQ, strongly co-occurred. Three of the identified cytomegalovirus-associated TCR beta chains were confirmed in vitro to be specific for cytomegalovirus antigens. A later analysis reported that several top co-occurrence clusters appeared linked to parvovirus B19, influenza, CMV and Epstein-Barr virus. In an earlier analysis of 587 of the donors, most TCR beta V segments appeared in productive rearrangements about 87% or about 30% of the time, broadly matching IMGT annotations. The classifier was reported to diagnose cytomegalovirus status with high specificity and sensitivity in both the original cohort and the validation cohort. In this cohort, only TCR beta chains were sequenced, and detectable features were limited by the absence of alpha or paired-chain data. The authors suggested that the approach could potentially be extended to other disease states and immunological phenotypes. In a later analysis, TCR association rates were found to vary across HLA loci, with the most associated TCRs seen for DRB1 alleles and the fewest for HLA-C alleles. Because counts were too low, seventeen rarely observed V segments, including chromosome 9 orphons, were excluded from the earlier analysis of fewer than 650 of the donors. A further reported finding was that TCR beta sequences accurately predicted the HLA-A and HLA-B alleles for most subjects in the first cohort. The 87-base-pair reads could not distinguish some IMGT-functional V segments, including TRBV6-2 and TRBV6-3, so those segments were excluded. A cluster of highly shared sequence variants was judged likely to be a technical artifact of the sequencing pipeline. CMV serostatus was the only immune exposure information available for the cohort.

The sample comprised PBMCs. This receptor was identified in a man aged 60 to 69 in good health and CMV-seronegative. Recombination linked TRBV18 to TRBJ1-1; TRBD1 is a weak D gene call, 6 bases matching. In nucleotide form, the sequence is TGTGCCAGCTCCAGGACAGAGAACACTGAAGCTTTCTTT. The resulting protein is CASSRTENTEAFF.